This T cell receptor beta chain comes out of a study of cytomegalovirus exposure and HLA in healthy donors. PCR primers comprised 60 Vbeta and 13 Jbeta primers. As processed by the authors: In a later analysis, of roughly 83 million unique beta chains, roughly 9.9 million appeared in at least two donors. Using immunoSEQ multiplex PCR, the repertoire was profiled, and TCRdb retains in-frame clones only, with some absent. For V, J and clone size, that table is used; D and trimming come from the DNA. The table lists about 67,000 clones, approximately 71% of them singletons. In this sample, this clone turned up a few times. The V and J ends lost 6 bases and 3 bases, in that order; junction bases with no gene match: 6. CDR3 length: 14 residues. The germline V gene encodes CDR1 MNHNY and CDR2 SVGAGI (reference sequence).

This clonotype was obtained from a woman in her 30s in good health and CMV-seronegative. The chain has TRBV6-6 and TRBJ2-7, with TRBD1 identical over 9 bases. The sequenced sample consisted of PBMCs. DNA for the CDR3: TGTGCCAGCAGGCCGGGACAGGGAGTCTACGAGCAGTACTTC. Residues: CASRPGQGVYEQYF.